These 32 T cell receptor beta chains originate from one sample sequenced in a study of blood T cell repertoires in COVID-19. TCRdb's table, derived via immunoSEQ multiplex PCR, lists solely in-frame clones and lacks some. Among about 130,000 clones listed, more than 60% were seen once. Sequencing was carried out using peripheral blood. These receptors were taken from a woman between 65 and 79 years old with acute or convalescent COVID-19.

The rearrangement joins TRBV7-2 to TRBJ2-7; TRBD2 agrees at 11 bases. The CDR3 is 15 amino acids. The germline gives CDR1 SGHTA, CDR2 FQGNSA. The V gene end was trimmed by 4 bases and the J gene end by 4 bases; junction bases not matched to a gene: 6. The CDR3 sequence is CASSSASGGMYEQYF. CDR3 bases: TGTGCCAGCAGCTCAGCTAGCGGGGGGATGTACGAGCAGTACTTC.

This sequence joins TRBV27 and TRBJ1-6; maybe TRBD1 (6 bases). CDR1 MNHEY and CDR2 SMNVEV come from the germline V gene (reference sequence). Trimming stripped 4 bases from V and 10 bases from J, with 14 bases between. There are 14 residues in the CDR3. The CDR3 nucleotides read TGTGCCAGCAGTTCACAGGGAGGGTGGTCACCCCTCCACTTT. Translated: CASSSQGGWSPLHF.

This chain connects TRBV27 to TRBJ2-1; 8 bases fit TRBD2. The length of the CDR3 is 16 residues. The germline V gene has CDR1 MNHEY and CDR2 SMNVEV (reference sequence). J lost 4 bases, V lost 10 bases, and 15 bases had no gene match. The CDR3 region is CATGGRGRNDYNEQFF. In nucleotides, the CDR3 is TGTGCCACGGGGGGGCGCGGGAGGAACGATTACAATGAGCAGTTCTTC.

The rearrangement links TRBV27 to TRBJ1-2; perhaps TRBD1 as D (6 bases). Trimming cost V 1 base and J 8 bases, with 17 bases left between them. CDR1 is MNHEY and CDR2 is SMNVEV in the germline V gene (reference sequence). This CDR3 contains 15 residues. The CDR3 region is CASSLWPGKGEGYTF. The DNA for the CDR3 is TGTGCCAGCAGTTTATGGCCAGGGAAGGGGGAGGGCTACACCTTC.

This clone was detected a few times. The chain carries TRBV5-1 and TRBJ2-2, with 12 bases aligning to TRBD1. V trimming: 4 bases; J trimming: 0 bases; junction bases outside the gene matches: 4. Per the germline V gene, CDR1 is SGHRS and CDR2 is YFSETQ. This CDR3 comprises 17 residues. This CDR3 reads CASSPGTGGANTGELFF. The CDR3 DNA is TGCGCCAGCAGCCCAGGGACAGGGGGCGCGAACACCGGGGAGCTGTTTTTT.

J is TRBJ1-4 and V is TRBV12-3 or TRBV12-4, with a weak D call TRBD1 (5 bases). The CDR3 totals 13 residues. Trimming shortened V by 6 bases and J by 11 bases, and 16 bases separated the two germline ends. This CDR3 is CASRGGVSGKLFF. CDR3 DNA: TGTGCCAGCAGAGGAGGGGTATCGGGGAAACTGTTTTTT.

The V call is TRBV5-8, the J call TRBJ1-2; possibly TRBD1 for D (6 bases). This CDR3 contains 13 residues. Per germline, CDR1 SGHTS and CDR2 YDEGEE. The V end was cut by 3 bases, the J end by 5 bases, with 11 bases between. CDR3 bases: TGTGCCAGCAGCTCTATGAGGGGGTATGGCTACACCTTC. It yields the protein CASSSMRGYGYTF.

The chain uses TRBV30 and TRBJ1-2; no firm D call. V dropped 2 bases and J dropped 3 bases, with 13 bases sitting between them. Germline V lookup: CDR1 GTSNPN, CDR2 SVGIG (reference sequence). The CDR3 loop spans 14 amino acids. The CDR3 DNA sequence: TGTGCCTGGAGTATGGAGCCGCCGTACTATGGCTACACCTTC. This sequence encodes CAWSMEPPYYGYTF.

The chain employs TRBV10-2 and TRBJ2-7; 10 positions match TRBD2. Germline CDR1 WSHSY, CDR2 SAAADI. Trimming at V came to 3 bases and at J to 2 bases, leaving 7 bases not matched to a gene. This CDR3 contains 16 residues. The CDR3 loop is CASSDPGLAAPYEQYF. CDR3 in DNA: TGCGCCAGCAGTGACCCCGGACTAGCGGCCCCCTACGAGCAGTACTTC.

The chain uses TRBV9 and TRBJ2-7; 9 bases are shared with TRBD1. The length of the CDR3 is 14 residues. The V and J ends lost 2 bases and 2 bases, in that order; junction bases with no gene match: 2. Germline CDR1 SGDLS, CDR2 YYNGEE. In DNA form, the CDR3 reads TGTGCCAGCAGCGTCGGACAGGGGACCTACGAGCAGTACTTC. Its protein is CASSVGQGTYEQYF.

This clone was recorded a few times. The chain uses TRBV7-9 and TRBJ2-1; weak D call: TRBD2 (6 bases). The V and J ends lost 4 bases and 5 bases respectively, with 12 bases between them. Per germline, CDR1 SEHNR and CDR2 FQNEAQ (reference sequence). The CDR3 is 14 amino acids. The CDR3 bases are TGTGCCAGCAGCTGGGGACTTTCCCACAATGAGCAGTTCTTC. Translating gives CASSWGLSHNEQFF.

The rearrangement joins TRBV2 to TRBJ1-3, with a weak D call TRBD1 (6 bases). Germline loops: CDR1 SNHLY, CDR2 FYNNEI. This CDR3 spans 14 amino acids. Trimming left V 5 bases short and J 1 base short, with 9 bases between. The CDR3, as DNA: TGTGCCAGCAGTTATGGGACATCTGGAAACACCATATATTTT. As protein: CASSYGTSGNTIYF.

The rearrangement uses TRBV27 and TRBJ2-7; D possibly corresponds to TRBD1 (6 bases). Germline-derived CDR1 and CDR2 are MNHEY and SMNVEV (reference sequence). The ends were cut back, 8 bases at V and 3 bases at J, with 11 bases in the middle. CDR3 length equals 12 residues. The CDR3 sequence is CASRTRGYEQYF. The CDR3, as DNA: TGTGCCAGCCGGACCAGGGGCTACGAGCAGTACTTC.

The V gene is TRBV7-8, the J gene TRBJ1-2; 10 bases are shared with TRBD1. The CDR3 sequence is 14 residues long. J gave up 2 bases and V 5 bases, and 2 bases lay outside the gene matches. Germline V gene sequence: CDR1 SGHVS, CDR2 FQNEAQ. The CDR3 here is CASSRGQGNYGYTF. Written as DNA, the CDR3 is TGTGCCAGCAGCCGGGGACAGGGGAACTATGGCTACACCTTC.

The chain uses TRBV6-1 and TRBJ1-2; no clear D. The V and J ends lost 2 bases and 12 bases respectively, with 13 bases between them. Germline values: CDR1 MNHNS, CDR2 SASEGT. The CDR3 is made up of 12 amino acids. In DNA, the CDR3 is TGTGCCAGCAGTGAACGCGGTGCCTTTAACACCTTC. Amino acid sequence: CASSERGAFNTF.

This chain connects TRBV28 to TRBJ2-3; maybe TRBD2 (5 bases). Deletions cut 4 bases from V and 2 bases from J, with 13 bases between. The germline gives CDR1 MDHEN, CDR2 SYDVKM. There are 15 residues in the CDR3. The CDR3 nucleotides read TGTGCCAGCAGTTCCCGAGGGCAGTACACAGATACGCAGTATTTT. It is translated as CASSSRGQYTDTQYF.

The CDR3 DNA reads as TGTGCCAGCAGCTCCTCTCGCTGGGAGGTAGCCAAAAACATTCAGTACTTC. Translating gives CASSSSRWEVAKNIQYF. This chain connects TRBV7-8 to TRBJ2-4, with D perhaps matching TRBD2 (6 bases). The germline V gene encodes CDR1 SGHVS and CDR2 FQNEAQ. Between the trimmed V and J ends, which lost 4 bases and 0 bases, there was a span of 16 bases. The CDR3 contains 17 residues.

This clone appeared a few times. V usage is TRBV13 and J usage is TRBJ1-2; 11 nucleotides line up with TRBD1. This CDR3 has 16 amino acids. Losses at the gene ends were 5 bases for V and 4 bases for J; bases not matched to a gene: 9. The germline V gene encodes CDR1 PRHDT and CDR2 FYEKMQ (reference sequence). CDR3 sequence: CASSPWTGGAFYGYTF. For the CDR3, the DNA is TGTGCCAGCAGCCCTTGGACAGGGGGCGCGTTCTATGGCTACACCTTC.

V gene TRBV10-2 combines with J gene TRBJ1-2, with a weak D call TRBD1 (6 bases). V gave up 5 bases and J gave up 4 bases, with 14 bases separating them. This CDR3 region has 14 residues. CDR1 is WSHSY, CDR2 SAAADI, per germline. The CDR3 nucleotides are TGCGCCAGCAGTCAGTTACAGGGAGCCTATGGCTACACCTTC. It specifies CASSQLQGAYGYTF.

This chain uses TRBV9 with TRBJ2-3; 9 nucleotides align to TRBD1. This CDR3 is 14 amino acids long. The germline CDR1 and CDR2 sequences are SGDLS and YYNGEE. The V and J ends lost 4 bases and 6 bases, in that order; junction bases with no gene match: 6. CDR3 coding DNA: TGTGCCAGCAGCTTGGACAGGGGATTGGATACGCAGTATTTT. Protein product: CASSLDRGLDTQYF.

V and J are TRBV13 and TRBJ1-1; TRBD1 matches at 11 bases. The V gene end was trimmed by 5 bases and the J gene end by 3 bases; junction bases not matched to a gene: 2. This CDR3 spans 14 amino acids. Looked up from germline, CDR1 is PRHDT and CDR2 is FYEKMQ (reference sequence). In DNA, the CDR3 is TGTGCCAGCAGCCAGGGACAGGGGGACACTGAAGCTTTCTTT. It codes for CASSQGQGDTEAFF.

This clone was observed a single time. The rearrangement links TRBV11-2 to TRBJ2-1; D is perhaps TRBD2 (6 bases). The length of the CDR3 is 19 residues. V was clipped by 3 bases and J by 4 bases, with 25 bases between them. CDR1 and CDR2 (germline): SGHAT, FQNNGV. The CDR3 is CASSFDLGRASAFYNEQFF. In DNA, the CDR3 is TGTGCCAGCAGCTTCGATCTTGGTAGGGCTAGCGCGTTTTACAATGAGCAGTTCTTC.

This clone was seen a handful of times. In DNA, the CDR3 is TGCGCCAGCAGCCAAGATGCTAGCGGGAGTCACATGGGGGAGCAGTTCTTC. Protein sequence: CASSQDASGSHMGEQFF. The V call is TRBV4-1, the J call TRBJ2-1, with 10 bases that match TRBD2. V dropped 0 bases and J dropped 10; count of bases not matched to a gene: 12. This CDR3 is built from 17 residues. CDR1 MGHRA and CDR2 YSYEKL come from the germline V gene.

The CDR3 region has the DNA TGTGCCAGCAGCTCGACAGGGGGCTTCAATCAGCCCCAGCATTTT. Translated, it gives CASSSTGGFNQPQHF. The chain is built from TRBV6-6 and TRBJ1-5; 10 bases fit TRBD1. CDR1 and CDR2 from the germline V gene are MNHNY and SVGAGI (reference sequence). The CDR3 consists of 15 residues. V gave up 6 bases and J gave up 3 bases; unmatched junction bases: 5.

The V call is TRBV6-5, the J call TRBJ2-7; 7 positions match TRBD1. Trimming cost V 7 bases and J 7 bases; bases outside gene matches: 13. The CDR3 is 14 residues long. From germline, CDR1 is MNHEY and CDR2 SVGAGI. The CDR3 sequence: CASIIGQGGLEQYF. The CDR3 DNA follows: TGTGCCAGCATAATCGGGCAAGGGGGCCTTGAGCAGTACTTC.

V usage is TRBV2 and J usage is TRBJ2-7; 10 nucleotides line up with TRBD1. In germline, CDR1 is SNHLY, CDR2 FYNNEI. The CDR3 is made up of 15 amino acids. The V and J ends lost 6 bases and 5 bases, in that order; junction bases with no gene match: 10. CDR3: CASRAGTGVADEQYF. For the CDR3, the DNA is TGTGCCAGCAGGGCCGGGACAGGGGTGGCTGACGAGCAGTACTTC.

The V call is TRBV5-4, the J call TRBJ1-5; D not certain. The CDR3 is 15 amino acids. V lost 4 bases, J lost 0 bases, and 11 bases lay in between. CDR1 is SGHNT and CDR2 is YYREEE in the germline V gene (reference sequence). The DNA of the CDR3 is TGTGCCAGCAGCCCAGGACTGAATAGCAATCAGCCCCAGCATTTT. Translated: CASSPGLNSNQPQHF. The whole variable domain, remainder taken from reference TRBV5-4 and TRBJ1-5, is ETGVTQSPTHLIKTRGQQVTLRCSSQSGHNTVSWYQQALGQGPQFIFQYYREEENGRGNFPPRFSGLQFPNYSSELNVNALELDDSALYLCASSPGLNSNQPQHFGDGTRLSIL.

This clone was observed a single time. The chain joins TRBV7-8 to TRBJ1-2; D ambiguous. V was pared by 4 bases and J by 8 bases, with 11 bases between. Germline-derived CDR1 and CDR2 are SGHVS and FQNEAQ. The CDR3 runs 12 residues. Here the CDR3 DNA reads TGTGCCAGCAGCTCCGAGACTGGGGGCTACACCTTC. Its protein is CASSSETGGYTF.

This clone was seen only a few times. V gene TRBV11-2 combines with J gene TRBJ2-2; TRBD2 is a possible D gene (6 bases). CDR3 length: 15 residues. Trimming stripped 4 bases from V and 4 bases from J, with 13 bases between. The germline V gene encodes CDR1 SGHAT and CDR2 FQNNGV. The CDR3 DNA reads as TGTGCCAGCAGCTCGACGGGACTCCCCACCGGGGAGCTGTTTTTT. Protein product: CASSSTGLPTGELFF.

This clone was detected a few times. The chain's CDR3 is CASSSGQELMNTEAFF. Written as DNA, the CDR3 is TGTGCCAGCAGTTCAGGACAGGAGCTTATGAACACTGAAGCTTTCTTT. The J gene is TRBJ1-1, the V gene TRBV27, with 7 bases that match TRBD1. The CDR3 consists of 16 residues. In germline, CDR1 is MNHEY, CDR2 SMNVEV (reference sequence). V gave up 4 bases and J gave up 0 bases; unmatched junction bases: 8.

This clone has only a few counts. The chain carries TRBV9 and TRBJ2-3, with D maybe TRBD2 (6 bases). Trimming took 3 bases from V and 0 from J, leaving 17 bases between them. The length of the CDR3 is 17 residues. The germline gives CDR1 SGDLS, CDR2 YYNGEE. CDR3 sequence (DNA): TGTGCCAGCAGCGAGTCTTCATCCGGGACTAGCACAGATACGCAGTATTTT. It codes for CASSESSSGTSTDTQYF.

The chain joins TRBV6-5 to TRBJ2-3; 10 bases are a match to TRBD1. V was pared by 6 bases and J by 3 bases, with 3 bases of the junction left unmatched. This CDR3 has 14 amino acids. Germline V gene data show CDR1 as MNHEY and CDR2 as SVGAGI. Here the CDR3 DNA reads TGTGCCAGCAGGACAGGGGGCGGGACAGATACGCAGTATTTT. It specifies CASRTGGGTDTQYF.